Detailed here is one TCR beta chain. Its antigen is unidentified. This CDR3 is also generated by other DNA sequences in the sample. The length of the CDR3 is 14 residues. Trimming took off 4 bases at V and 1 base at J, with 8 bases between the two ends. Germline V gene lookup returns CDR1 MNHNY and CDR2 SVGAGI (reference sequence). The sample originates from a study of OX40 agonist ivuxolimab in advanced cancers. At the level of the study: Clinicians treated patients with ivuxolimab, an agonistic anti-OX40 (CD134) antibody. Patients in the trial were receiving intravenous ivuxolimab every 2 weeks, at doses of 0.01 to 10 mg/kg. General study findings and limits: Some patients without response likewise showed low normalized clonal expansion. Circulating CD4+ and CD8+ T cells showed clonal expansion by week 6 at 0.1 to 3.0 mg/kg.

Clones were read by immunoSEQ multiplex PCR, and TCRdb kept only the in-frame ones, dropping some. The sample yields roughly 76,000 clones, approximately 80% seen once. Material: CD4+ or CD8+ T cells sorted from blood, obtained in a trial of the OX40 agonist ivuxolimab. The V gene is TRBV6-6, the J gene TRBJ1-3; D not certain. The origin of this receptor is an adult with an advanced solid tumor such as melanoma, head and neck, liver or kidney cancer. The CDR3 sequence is CASSSPGSGNTIYF. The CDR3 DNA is TGTGCCAGCAGTTCCCCAGGTTCTGGAAACACCATATATTTT.